The following is a TCR beta chain sequence with its context. Its specificity is not known. Sequencing used immunoSEQ multiplex PCR; TCRdb keeps in-frame clones, though not all of them. The sample has about 120,000 clones; around 84% are singletons. The record originates from a study of T cell responses to AZD1222 COVID-19 vaccine. Study-wide points: The donor group comprised mostly white British people and more females; the analysis possibly underestimated clonal diversity.

Source: peripheral blood, taken 28 days after the second AZD1222 dose. This clonotype was obtained from an adult who received the AZD1222 COVID-19 vaccine.

CDR3 bases: TGTGCCAGCAGCTCAGGGGGGGGGACCACCTACGAGCAGTACTTC. It codes for CASSSGGGTTYEQYF. V usage is TRBV5-4 and J usage is TRBJ2-7; D assignment may be TRBD1 or TRBD2 (7 bases each). Trimming removed 3 bases at V and 2 bases at J, with 15 bases between. CDR3 length: 15 residues. Germline CDR1 reads SGHNT; CDR2 reads YYREEE (reference sequence).